This TCR beta chain was profiled in a study of T cells in localized non-small cell lung cancer. Findings of the study overall: It was uninvolved adjacent lung that showed the highest T cell clonality, exceeding tumor. Of the top 100 tumor clones, median around 62 were in adjacent lung, approximately 28 among its top 100. Longer overall survival was associated with a higher density of T cells in the blood. Heterogeneity stays possible, as sequencing covered only one tumor region.

Judged by abundance, this clone is medium-sized (0.01 to 0.1%). The antigen remains unidentified. Libraries were prepared by immunoSEQ multiplex PCR; TCRdb keeps only in-frame clonotypes and omits some of them. Among about 2,200 clones listed, over 20% were seen once. Specimen: lung tumor tissue, collected before any cancer treatment. The source is a man aged 35 to 69 with stage III lung adenocarcinoma.

CDR3 sequence reads: CASSFGSSYNSPLHF. In nucleotides, the CDR3 is TGTGCCAGCAGCTTCGGGAGCTCCTATAATTCACCCCTCCACTTT. The chain uses TRBV11-3 and TRBJ1-6, with unresolved D. This CDR3 is built from 15 residues. The germline CDR1 and CDR2 sequences are SGHNT and YENEEA. Trimming stripped 3 bases from V and 0 bases from J, with 6 bases between.